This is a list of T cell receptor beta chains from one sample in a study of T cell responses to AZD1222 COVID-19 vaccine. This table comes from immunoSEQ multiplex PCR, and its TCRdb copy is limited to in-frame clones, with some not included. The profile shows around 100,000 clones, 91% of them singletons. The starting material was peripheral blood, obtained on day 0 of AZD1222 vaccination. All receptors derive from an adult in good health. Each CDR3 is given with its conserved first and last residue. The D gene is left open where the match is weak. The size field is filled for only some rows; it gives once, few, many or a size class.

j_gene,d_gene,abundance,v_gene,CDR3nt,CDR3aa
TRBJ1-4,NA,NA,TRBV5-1,TGCGCCAGCAGCTTGGGTAGGTGGGTCCTTTCTAATGAAAAACTGTTTTTT,CASSLGRWVLSNEKLFF
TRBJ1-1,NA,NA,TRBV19,TGTGCCAGTAGCGGGGGAGGGTTAAACACTGAAGCTTTCTTT,CASSGGGLNTEAFF
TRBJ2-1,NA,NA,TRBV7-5,TGTGCCAGAAGCTCAGACAGGGGAAATGAGCAGTTCTTC,CARSSDRGNEQFF
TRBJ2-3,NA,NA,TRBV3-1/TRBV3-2,TGTGCCAGCAGCCAAGTTGGAGGCACAGATACGCAGTATTTT,CASSQVGGTDTQYF
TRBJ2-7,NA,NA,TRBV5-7,TGTGCCAGCCCCTCCCTGGACGTCATCTACGAGCAGTACTTC,CASPSLDVIYEQYF
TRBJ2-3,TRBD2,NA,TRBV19,TGTGCCAGTAGTACCGGACGACTAGCGGACACAGATACGCAGTATTTT,CASSTGRLADTDTQYF
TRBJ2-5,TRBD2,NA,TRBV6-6,TGTGCCAGCAGTACGACTAGCGGTCCCCAAGAGACCCAGTACTTC,CASSTTSGPQETQYF
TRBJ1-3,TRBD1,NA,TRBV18,TGTGCCAGCTCACCCTTACGACAGGGGCAACACTCTGGAAACACCATATATTTT,CASSPLRQGQHSGNTIYF
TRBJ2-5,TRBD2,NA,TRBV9,TGTGCCAGCAGCTCTGGAAGATGGGCGGGAGGGCCGAGGGAGACCCAGTACTTC,CASSSGRWAGGPRETQYF
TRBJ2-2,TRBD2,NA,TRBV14,TGTGCCAGCAGCCAAGACTGGCTAGCGGGAGACACCGGGGAGCTGTTTTTT,CASSQDWLAGDTGELFF
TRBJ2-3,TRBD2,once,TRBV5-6,TGTGCCAGCAGCTTGGAACGGGAGGGGGATACGCAGTATTTT,CASSLEREGDTQYF